These T cell receptor beta chains were read from a single sample in a study of T cell responses to AZD1222 COVID-19 vaccine. Assay used: immunoSEQ multiplex PCR; TCRdb lists only in-frame clones, some missing. This sample has about 120,000 clones, with about 93% found just once. Sequencing was performed on peripheral blood, taken 28 days after the second AZD1222 dose. These TCRs come from an adult who received the AZD1222 COVID-19 vaccine. Each CDR3 is given with its conserved first and last residue. Fields, in order: V gene, J gene, D gene, clone size, CDR3 protein, CDR3 DNA. A D gene is named only where the DNA matches it firmly. Clone size is shown for a subset of rows, as once, few, many or a class of expanded clone.

>TRBV19|TRBJ1-2|NA|NA
CASTKDPWGEEEDGYTF
TGTGCCAGTACCAAGGACCCTTGGGGGGAAGAAGAGGATGGCTACACCTTC
>TRBV6-6|TRBJ1-2|TRBD1|NA
CASSGDSDGYTF
TGTGCCAGCAGTGGGGACAGCGACGGCTACACCTTC
>TRBV19|TRBJ2-7|NA|few
CASSNLDRSYEQYF
TGTGCCAGTAGTAACTTGGACCGATCCTACGAGCAGTACTTC
>TRBV30|TRBJ1-2|NA|once
CAWTTSGTSVKNYGYTF
TGTGCCTGGACGACCTCCGGGACATCGGTAAAGAACTATGGCTACACCTTC
>TRBV7-2|TRBJ2-2|TRBD2|NA
CASSLAVGGGYTGELFF
TGTGCCAGCAGCTTAGCGGTGGGCGGGGGTTACACCGGGGAGCTGTTTTTT
>TRBV7-2|TRBJ1-5|NA|once
CASSLVGQPQHF
TGTGCCAGCAGCTTAGTTGGTCAGCCCCAGCATTTT
>TRBV6-2/TRBV6-3|TRBJ2-5|TRBD1|NA
CASSRILQDRETQYF
TGTGCCAGCAGCAGGATTCTACAGGACAGGGAGACCCAGTACTTC
>TRBV7-2|TRBJ1-2|NA|NA
CASSYYVGSVIPGYTF
TGTGCCAGCAGCTATTATGTGGGGTCGGTTATCCCTGGCTACACCTTC
>TRBV7-2|TRBJ2-7|TRBD1|NA
CASSRGTGQGEQYF
TGTGCCAGCAGCCGGGGGACAGGGCAAGGCGAGCAGTACTTC
>TRBV4-3|TRBJ2-1|NA|NA
CASSQDKTSYNEQFF
TGCGCCAGCAGCCAAGACAAGACCTCCTACAATGAGCAGTTCTTC
>TRBV18|TRBJ1-2|NA|NA
CASSPTEGTGGYTF
TGTGCCAGCTCACCAACGGAGGGGACGGGTGGCTACACCTTC
>TRBV19|TRBJ2-3|NA|NA
CASSTRGGYTDTQYF
TGTGCCAGTAGTACGAGGGGCGGCTACACAGATACGCAGTATTTT
>TRBV5-4|TRBJ2-1|TRBD2|once
CASSLTSGSLHEQFF
TGTGCCAGCAGCTTGACTAGCGGGAGTCTCCATGAGCAGTTCTTC
>TRBV2|TRBJ2-7|NA|NA
CASSAGLGNEQYF
TGTGCCAGCAGTGCGGGGTTGGGTAACGAGCAGTACTTC
>TRBV18|TRBJ1-5|NA|once
CASSLDRDQPQHF
TGTGCCAGCTCACTAGACAGAGATCAGCCCCAGCATTTT
>TRBV5-1|TRBJ1-4|NA|NA
CASSFGQTSTPATNEKLFF
TGCGCCAGCAGCTTCGGACAGACTAGTACCCCTGCAACTAATGAAAAACTGTTTTTT
>TRBV7-2|TRBJ2-3|TRBD2|NA
CASSLSGSKTDTQYF
TGTGCCAGCAGCCTTAGCGGGAGCAAGACAGATACGCAGTATTTT
>TRBV7-2|TRBJ1-2|NA|once
CASSLSRGARGYYGYTF
TGTGCCAGCAGCTTATCTAGAGGGGCGCGAGGATATTATGGCTACACCTTC
>TRBV19|TRBJ1-1|TRBD1|NA
CASSGSGQGAEAFF
TGTGCCAGTAGTGGAAGCGGACAGGGCGCTGAAGCTTTCTTT
>TRBV9|TRBJ1-1|NA|NA
CASSVEGSPVSEAFF
TGTGCCAGCAGCGTAGAGGGCAGCCCCGTTTCTGAAGCTTTCTTT
>TRBV12-3/TRBV12-4|TRBJ1-1|NA|NA
CASSFGQREAFF
TGTGCCAGCAGCTTCGGACAGCGTGAAGCTTTCTTT
>TRBV5-5|TRBJ2-7|TRBD2|few
CASSLGFSGKGEQYF
TGTGCCAGCAGCTTGGGCTTTAGCGGGAAAGGCGAGCAGTACTTC
>TRBV2|TRBJ2-7|TRBD2|NA
CASHSGDSYEQYF
TGTGCCAGCCATAGCGGGGACTCCTACGAGCAGTACTTC
>TRBV6-2/TRBV6-3|TRBJ2-7|TRBD2|NA
CASSYSWRGGDYEQYF
TGTGCCAGCAGTTACTCCTGGCGGGGGGGCGACTACGAGCAGTACTTC
>TRBV4-2|TRBJ2-7|TRBD1|few
CASSQADRGGREQYF
TGTGCCAGCAGCCAAGCGGACAGGGGAGGCCGCGAGCAGTACTTC
>TRBV29-1|TRBJ1-5|NA|once
CSVADSDSNQPQHF
TGCAGCGTTGCGGACAGCGATAGCAATCAGCCCCAGCATTTT